This passage covers 11 T cell receptor beta chains from one sample sequenced in a study of cytomegalovirus exposure and HLA in healthy donors. The PCR contained 60 Vbeta and 13 Jbeta primers. Only in-frame clones appear in the TCRdb table, and some are missing; sequencing was by immunoSEQ multiplex PCR. Of tens of thousands of clones in the sample, roughly 73% are singletons; the top ten hold around 9.7%. Sequencing was carried out using PBMCs. The receptors shown here come from a man between 35 and 55 years old in good health and CMV-seronegative.

This sequence joins TRBV28 and TRBJ2-5; D is possibly TRBD1 (5 bases). Germline assignment: CDR1 MDHEN and CDR2 SYDVKM. The CDR3 spans 15 residues. With 2 bases removed from V and 0 bases from J, the gap between germline ends came to 10 bases. The CDR3 protein is CASSLSWTHQETQYF. For the CDR3, the DNA is TGTGCCAGCAGTTTAAGCTGGACACACCAAGAGACCCAGTACTTC.

In its sample, this clone was seen once. The chain has TRBV7-9 and TRBJ2-1, with D hard to call. The CDR3 spans 13 residues. Deletions cut 3 bases from V and 8 bases from J, with 11 bases between. Germline V gives CDR1 SEHNR, CDR2 FQNEAQ (reference sequence). CDR3: CASSFRVRDEQFF. As DNA, the CDR3 is TGTGCCAGCAGCTTCCGAGTACGAGATGAGCAGTTCTTC.

For the CDR3, the DNA is TGTGCCAGCAGTGTCTACCGAGAAGCTTTCTTT. Amino acid sequence: CASSVYREAFF. The rearrangement uses TRBV25-1 and TRBJ1-1, with unresolved D. Trimming removed 4 bases at V and 8 bases at J, with 8 bases between. Germline-derived CDR1 and CDR2 are MGHDK and SYGVNS. The length of the CDR3 is 11 residues.

The CDR3 spells CASSAKGTGNTEAFF. In DNA form, the CDR3 reads TGTGCCAGCAGTGCCAAAGGGACAGGAAACACTGAAGCTTTCTTT. The chain couples TRBV6-5 to TRBJ1-1, with TRBD1 matching over 8 bases. The length of the CDR3 is 15 residues. In germline, CDR1 is MNHEY, CDR2 SVGAGI. With 5 bases clipped from V and 2 bases from J, the junction kept 7 bases outside the gene matches.

The genes are TRBV11-2 and TRBJ2-2; TRBD1 agrees at 10 bases. The V gene's germline CDR1 is SGHAT and CDR2 FQNNGV. With 5 bases clipped from V and 4 bases from J, the junction kept 4 bases outside the gene matches. The CDR3 spans 15 residues. This chain's CDR3 is CASSLDRGRTGELFF. The CDR3 DNA sequence: TGTGCCAGCAGCCTTGACAGGGGGCGCACCGGGGAGCTGTTTTTT.

Points on this clone: The identical CDR3 is also encoded by other nucleotide sequences in the sample. The DNA for the CDR3 is TGTGCCAGCAGCCCCTCCCCGTGGGGCAGAGCGAGGGGGAAGCTGTTTTTT. Its translation is CASSPSPWGRARGKLFF. The rearrangement joins TRBV5-8 to TRBJ1-4, with D maybe TRBD1 (6 bases). Trimming took off 4 bases at V and 14 bases at J, with 30 bases between the two ends. The length of the CDR3 is 17 residues. From germline, CDR1 is SGHTS and CDR2 YDEGEE.

The rearrangement joins TRBV7-6 to TRBJ2-1; 10 bases agree with TRBD1. The CDR3 is made up of 17 amino acids. CDR1 and CDR2 from the germline V gene are SGHVS and FNYEAQ. Trimming removed 3 bases from V and 7 bases from J; junction bases left unmatched: 12. CDR3 sequence (DNA): TGTGCCAGCAGCTTTACGTCGGGACAGGGGCCGATGAATGAGCAGTTCTTC. Its protein product is CASSFTSGQGPMNEQFF. Looking up the rest from reference TRBV7-6 and TRBJ2-1 gives the full variable domain: GAGVSQSPRYKVTKRGQDVALRCDPISGHVSLYWYRQALGQGPEFLTYFNYEAQQDKSGLPNDRFSAERPEGSISTLTIQRTEQRDSAMYRCASSFTSGQGPMNEQFFGPGTRLTVL.

The chain joins TRBV28 to TRBJ2-7, with a weak D call TRBD1 (6 bases). The CDR3 sequence is 16 residues long. From germline, CDR1 is MDHEN and CDR2 SYDVKM. V was shortened by 6 bases and J by 2 bases, with 20 bases between the two germline ends. The DNA of the CDR3 is TGTGCCAGCAGCCCCCTAAGGGACATCCGAACCTACGAGCAGTACTTC. This gives the protein CASSPLRDIRTYEQYF.

The rearrangement links TRBV5-4 to TRBJ1-2, with 11 bases matching TRBD1. The CDR3 spans 13 residues. Germline CDR1 reads SGHNT; CDR2 reads YYREEE (reference sequence). Trimming removed 6 bases from V and 6 bases from J; junction bases left unmatched: 4. The CDR3 DNA is TGTGCCAGCACCCTGGGACAGGGGGATGGCTACACCTTC. Protein product: CASTLGQGDGYTF. The whole variable domain, filled in from reference TRBV5-4 and TRBJ1-2, reads ETGVTQSPTHLIKTRGQQVTLRCSSQSGHNTVSWYQQALGQGPQFIFQYYREEENGRGNFPPRFSGLQFPNYSSELNVNALELDDSALYLCASTLGQGDGYTFGSGTRLTVV.

This clone was observed a handful of times. This rearrangement joins TRBV11-2 to TRBJ2-7; TRBD1 is a possible D gene (6 bases). The CDR3 covers 15 residues. Deletions cut 5 bases from V and 1 base from J, with 15 bases between. Germline V gene data show CDR1 as SGHAT and CDR2 as FQNNGV. CDR3 DNA: TGTGCCAGCAGCACCTCGACAGGCGCGTCCTACGAGCAGTACTTC. Protein sequence: CASSTSTGASYEQYF.

The V call is TRBV4-2, the J call TRBJ2-3; D is perhaps TRBD2 (6 bases). The CDR3 length is 15 residues. V dropped 2 bases and J dropped 0 bases, with 9 bases sitting between them. Per germline, CDR1 LGHNA and CDR2 YNFKEQ. This chain's CDR3 is CASSQWSGSTDTQYF. In DNA form, the CDR3 reads TGTGCCAGCAGCCAATGGAGCGGGAGCACAGATACGCAGTATTTT.